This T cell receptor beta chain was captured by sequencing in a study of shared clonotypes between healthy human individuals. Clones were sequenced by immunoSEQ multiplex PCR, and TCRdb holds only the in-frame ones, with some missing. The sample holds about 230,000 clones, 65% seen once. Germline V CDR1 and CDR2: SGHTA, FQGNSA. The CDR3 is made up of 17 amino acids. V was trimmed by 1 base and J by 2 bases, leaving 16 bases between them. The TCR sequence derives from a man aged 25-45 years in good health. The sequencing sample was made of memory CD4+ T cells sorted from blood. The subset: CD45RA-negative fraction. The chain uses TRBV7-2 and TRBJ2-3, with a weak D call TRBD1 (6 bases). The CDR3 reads CASSLGPRGGSTDTQYF. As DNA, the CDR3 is TGTGCCAGCAGCTTAGGGCCCAGGGGCGGGTCCACAGATACGCAGTATTTT.